The 30 T cell receptor beta chains listed next were all sequenced from one sample in a study of persistence of HIV-infected CD4 T cells (dated by TCRdb to the early 2020s). These receptors are not linked to any known antigen. TCRbeta repertoires were sequenced from genomic DNA with the immunoSEQ hsTCRB assay version 4 in survey mode. TCRdb carries this immuneACCESS record with in-frame sequences only. Its versions omit some clonotypes, under half of them owing to an unresolved V gene in the studies checked, with the rest unexplained. Here the sample has some 45,000 clones; around 89% occur a single time. The ten largest clonotypes hold around 0.48% of the sample. The sample's treatment or condition label is to be understood as: suppressive antiretroviral therapy. As a nonspecific positive control representing the CD4+ T cell repertoire, the cells were stimulated with anti-CD3/anti-CD28 magnetic beads. Responding CD4+ T cells were sorted on the basis of upregulation of both CD40 ligand and CD69.

The material was CD4+ T cells sorted from PBMCs after approximately 20-hour stimulation, obtained from a patient who received antiretroviral therapy. In the paper's terms, the cell subset or site label means: CD40L+CD69+ CD4 T cells responding to anti-CD3/anti-CD28 beads, representing the overall repertoire. The receptors come from an adult woman with HIV who was CMV-seropositive.

The rearrangement uses TRBV5-6 and TRBJ1-3; D may be TRBD1 (6 bases). V was shortened by 4 bases and J by 5 bases, with 16 bases between the two germline ends. The CDR3 extends over 15 amino acids. Germline V lookup: CDR1 SGHDT, CDR2 YYEEEE. The CDR3 loop is CASSKGTPRRNTIYF. CDR3 sequence (DNA): TGTGCCAGCAGCAAAGGGACACCCCGGCGAAACACCATATATTTT.

CDR3 in amino acids: CAGTPLREQFF. Written as DNA, the CDR3 is TGTGCCGGCACCCCTTTGCGTGAGCAGTTCTTC. The rearrangement links TRBV12-3 or TRBV12-4 to TRBJ2-1; D not certain. The CDR3 extends over 11 amino acids. The V gene lost 11 bases and the J gene lost 9 bases, with 14 bases spanning the gap.

This clone appeared a single time. The rearrangement joins TRBV27 to TRBJ2-5, with D possibly TRBD1 on 6 matching bases. The germline CDR1 and CDR2 sequences are MNHEY and SMNVEV (reference sequence). This CDR3 comprises 12 residues. V dropped 6 bases and J dropped 8 bases, with 13 bases sitting between them. Here the CDR3 reads CASRTTGNTQYF. In DNA, the CDR3 is TGTGCCAGCAGAACCACAGGGAACACCCAGTACTTC.

This chain uses TRBV27 with TRBJ1-1; 7 positions agree with TRBD1. Germline V gene data show CDR1 as MNHEY and CDR2 as SMNVEV (reference sequence). Trimming at V came to 6 bases and at J to 0 bases, leaving 16 bases not matched to a gene. The CDR3 length is 18 residues. The CDR3 region has the DNA TGTGCCAGCAGACTGACAGGGTGGGTGGTTACAATGAACACTGAAGCTTTCTTT. Translated: CASRLTGWVVTMNTEAFF.

V gene TRBV6-5 combines with J gene TRBJ2-3; no definite D call. V was clipped by 5 bases and J by 2 bases, with 5 bases between them. Per germline, CDR1 MNHEY and CDR2 SVGAGI. The CDR3 runs 12 residues. The chain's CDR3 is CASSLNTDTQYF. For the CDR3, the DNA is TGTGCCAGCAGTCTTAACACAGATACGCAGTATTTT.

The chain links TRBV4-1 to TRBJ1-1, with 8 bases fitting TRBD1. V was clipped by 0 bases and J by 3 bases; unmatched bases: 21. The CDR3 has 21 amino acids. The germline V gene encodes CDR1 MGHRA and CDR2 YSYEKL. The DNA for the CDR3 is TGCGCCAGCAGCCAAGATTATGCTCATACGTTGGCAGGGGGCCCAGACACTGAAGCTTTCTTT. It encodes CASSQDYAHTLAGGPDTEAFF.

The chain carries TRBV3-1 (or the pseudogene TRBV3-2) and TRBJ1-5, with TRBD1 identical over 10 bases. Per germline, CDR1 LGHDT and CDR2 YNNKEL (reference sequence). V was pared by 3 bases and J by 7 bases, with 9 bases of the junction left unmatched. The CDR3 loop spans 16 amino acids. This chain's CDR3 is CASSHTPTGGRQPQHF. The CDR3 DNA is TGTGCCAGCAGCCACACTCCGACAGGGGGCAGACAGCCCCAGCATTTT.

This sequence joins TRBV9 and TRBJ2-1; possible D gene TRBD2, 5 bases. Germline assignment: CDR1 SGDLS and CDR2 YYNGEE. The CDR3 length is 12 residues. Trimming left V 4 bases short and J 8 bases short, with 10 bases between. CDR3 in amino acids: CASSFQDYEQFF. For the CDR3, the DNA is TGTGCCAGCAGCTTCCAGGACTATGAGCAGTTCTTC.

The sample holds a few counts of this clone. V gene TRBV12-5 combines with J gene TRBJ1-2, with a weak D call TRBD1 (5 bases). CDR3 length equals 15 residues. V shed 10 bases and J shed 7 bases, with 25 bases lying between them. CDR1 is LGHNT and CDR2 is FRNRAP in the germline V gene. CDR3 in DNA: TGTGCTACGAGCCCCTCCCTTGGCAGGGCCGGTGGCTACACCTTC. The encoded protein is CATSPSLGRAGGYTF.

This chain links TRBV7-3 with TRBJ1-2; D remains unclear. Between the trimmed V and J ends, which lost 1 base and 6 bases, there was a span of 9 bases. The CDR3 consists of 13 residues. Germline V gene data show CDR1 as SGHTA and CDR2 as FQGTGA. DNA for the CDR3: TGTGCCAGCAGCTTAAGTGAGGGAAATGGCTACACCTTC. It translates to CASSLSEGNGYTF. Supplemented by reference TRBV7-3 and TRBJ1-2, the full variable domain reads GAGVSQTPSNKVTEKGKYVELRCDPISGHTALYWYRQSLGQGPEFLIYFQGTGAADDSGLPNDRFFAVRPEGSVSTLKIQRTERGDSAVYLCASSLSEGNGYTFGSGTRLTVV.

This clone came up once. V and J are TRBV4-2 and TRBJ2-2; tentatively, D is TRBD1 (5 bases). CDR3 length: 17 amino acids. V was trimmed by 0 bases and J by 3 bases, leaving 14 bases between them. CDR1 and CDR2 (germline): LGHNA, YNFKEQ. The CDR3 DNA sequence: TGTGCCAGCAGCCAAGAACGCAGCAGGGAATACACCGGGGAGCTGTTTTTT. Translated: CASSQERSREYTGELFF.

The V call is TRBV5-1, the J call TRBJ2-3; tentative D call: TRBD2 (6 bases). Germline loops: CDR1 SGHRS, CDR2 YFSETQ. Trimming pared 4 bases from V and 3 bases from J, leaving 15 bases between. The CDR3 sequence is 15 residues long. This CDR3 reads CASSAGLIRTDTQYF. The CDR3 DNA sequence: TGCGCCAGCAGCGCGGGACTTATAAGGACAGATACGCAGTATTTT.

This clone was counted a single time. This chain joins TRBV7-3 and TRBJ1-1; D gene uncertain. Germline lookup yields CDR1 SGHTA and CDR2 FQGTGA. Trimming took off 2 bases at V and 2 bases at J, with 6 bases between the two ends. The CDR3 consists of 13 residues. CDR3 DNA sequence: TGTGCCAGCAGCTTACTCAGAAACACTGAAGCTTTCTTT. This gives the protein CASSLLRNTEAFF.

This clone was detected only a few times. The chain recombines TRBV5-4 with TRBJ1-1; maybe TRBD1 (6 bases). CDR1 SGHNT and CDR2 YYREEE come from the germline V gene (reference sequence). The V end lost 3 bases, the J end lost 1 base, and 13 bases lay between the germline ends. CDR3 length equals 15 residues. CDR3 loop: CASSSSPTGNTEAFF. The CDR3 DNA reads as TGTGCCAGCAGCTCTTCCCCGACAGGGAACACTGAAGCTTTCTTT.

The genes are TRBV24-1 and TRBJ1-1; TRBD1 might be the D (6 bases). The CDR3 contains 14 residues. Trimming removed 7 bases at V and 3 bases at J, with 14 bases between. Per germline, CDR1 KGHDR and CDR2 SFDVKD. CDR3: CATRPRGGHTEAFF. In nucleotides, the CDR3 is TGTGCCACCAGGCCCAGAGGGGGGCACACTGAAGCTTTCTTT.

The rearrangement joins TRBV7-3 to TRBJ2-3; D remains ambiguous. Germline V gene data show CDR1 as SGHTA and CDR2 as FQGTGA. Trimming left V 5 bases short and J 5 bases short, with 11 bases between. The CDR3 contains 13 residues. The CDR3 protein is CASSLRPRDTQYF. For the CDR3, the DNA is TGTGCCAGCAGCCTCCGCCCTAGAGATACGCAGTATTTT.

A single count supports this clone. This sequence joins TRBV4-1 and TRBJ2-2; D unclear. Germline CDR1 and CDR2: MGHRA and YSYEKL. Trimming left V 1 base short and J 3 bases short, with 12 bases between. The CDR3 length is 16 residues. CDR3 sequence reads: CASSQVQVVDTGELFF. CDR3 bases: TGCGCCAGCAGCCAAGTTCAGGTCGTGGACACCGGGGAGCTGTTTTTT.

This clone has just one count. The chain is built from TRBV2 and TRBJ1-4; D unresolved. The germline V gene encodes CDR1 SNHLY and CDR2 FYNNEI. The CDR3 is 16 residues long. The germline V and J ends were trimmed by 2 bases and 0 bases, with 10 bases remaining between them. The CDR3 is CASSEREVATNEKLFF. The CDR3 DNA follows: TGTGCCAGCAGTGAACGGGAGGTAGCAACTAATGAAAAACTGTTTTTT.

The CDR3 protein is CASSLQWQGGEKLFF. The CDR3 DNA reads as TGCGCCAGCAGCCTTCAGTGGCAGGGGGGAGAAAAACTGTTTTTT. The chain is built from TRBV4-1 and TRBJ1-4; 7 bases are a match to TRBD1. Trimming took 4 bases from V and 8 from J; bases not matched to a gene: 10. The CDR3 contains 15 residues. Looked up from germline, CDR1 is MGHRA and CDR2 is YSYEKL.

The chain joins TRBV19 to TRBJ1-2, with D maybe TRBD1 (6 bases). Trimming left V 3 bases short and J 9 bases short, with 20 bases between. CDR1 is LNHDA and CDR2 is SQIVND in the germline V gene (reference sequence). The CDR3 is made up of 15 amino acids. The CDR3, as DNA: TGTGCCAGTAGTATCGGTGGTTTACAGGGTCCCCGCTACACCTTC. It yields the protein CASSIGGLQGPRYTF.

The gene calls are TRBV5-1 and TRBJ1-4; no firm D call. From germline, CDR1 is SGHRS and CDR2 YFSETQ. CDR3 size: 15 residues. Trimming removed 1 base from V and 3 bases from J, with 10 bases in between. In DNA, the CDR3 is TGCGCCAGCAGCTTGTTTGGGCAGGCTAATGAAAAACTGTTTTTT. This translates into CASSLFGQANEKLFF.

Of note for this clone: One end of the junction is discordant with germline, which a read error may explain. The chain employs TRBV7-7 and TRBJ2-1; D is possibly TRBD2 (7 bases). CDR3 length: 16 amino acids. Germline V gives CDR1 SSHAT, CDR2 FNYEAQ (reference sequence). CDR3 bases: TGTGCTAGCAGCTTTTCGGCGGGGGCCCCTTACAATGAGCAGTTCTTC. This codes for CASSFSAGAPYNEQFF.

The chain employs TRBV12-3 or TRBV12-4 and TRBJ1-2; D is unresolved. Trimming shortened V by 2 bases and J by 8 bases, and 12 bases separated the two germline ends. CDR3 length: 13 amino acids. The CDR3 DNA reads TGTGCCAGCAGTTTAAGGGTTGGGAGGGGCTACACCTTC. Protein sequence: CASSLRVGRGYTF.

This clone appeared a single time. CDR3 coding DNA: TGTGCCAGCAGCCGGGTCCACGGCGCAGATACGCAGTATTTT. Translated, it gives CASSRVHGADTQYF. The rearrangement joins TRBV3-1 (or the pseudogene TRBV3-2) to TRBJ2-3; no firm D call. V gave up 4 bases and J gave up 4 bases, with 12 bases separating them. In germline, CDR1 is LGHDT, CDR2 YNNKEL (reference sequence). The CDR3 runs to 14 residues.

This chain uses TRBV19 with TRBJ2-5, with TRBD2 identical over 11 bases. The J segment lost 5 bases and the V segment lost 3 bases, leaving 8 bases of the junction unmatched. Germline lookup yields CDR1 LNHDA and CDR2 SQIVND (reference sequence). This CDR3 is 16 amino acids long. CDR3 sequence: CASSMISGGATETQYF. CDR3 nucleotides: TGTGCCAGTAGTATGATTAGCGGGGGGGCCACGGAGACCCAGTACTTC.

J is TRBJ1-4 and V is TRBV6-1; D is unclear. The CDR3 is made up of 14 amino acids. Between the trimmed V and J ends, which lost 3 bases and 0 bases, there was a span of 5 bases. CDR1 is MNHNS and CDR2 is SASEGT in the germline V gene. The CDR3 loop reads CASSDRATNEKLFF. The CDR3 DNA sequence: TGTGCCAGCAGTGACCGGGCAACTAATGAAAAACTGTTTTTT.

The chain has TRBV5-1 and TRBJ1-3, with a tentative D call TRBD1 (6 bases). The ends were cut back, 0 bases at V and 0 bases at J, with 13 bases in the middle. The CDR3 runs to 17 residues. Germline-derived CDR1 and CDR2 are SGHRS and YFSETQ. Here the CDR3 reads CASSLVSGASSGNTIYF. In DNA form, the CDR3 reads TGCGCCAGCAGCTTGGTTTCAGGGGCCAGCTCTGGAAACACCATATATTTT.

The rearrangement links TRBV2 to TRBJ1-1; D is uncertain. V lost 6 bases, J lost 1 base, and 9 bases lay in between. Germline V gene lookup returns CDR1 SNHLY and CDR2 FYNNEI. CDR3 length equals 13 residues. In nucleotides, the CDR3 is TGTGCCAGCAGCCGACTGGGGAACACTGAAGCTTTCTTT. Its protein is CASSRLGNTEAFF.

This clone has only one observation. This sequence joins TRBV27 and TRBJ1-6; D is uncertain. V shed 7 bases and J shed 10 bases, with 14 bases lying between them. CDR3 length: 13 residues. Germline lookup yields CDR1 MNHEY and CDR2 SMNVEV (reference sequence). This CDR3 is CASKKGFSSPLHF. In nucleotides, the CDR3 is TGTGCCAGCAAAAAGGGATTTTCATCACCCCTCCACTTT.

The chain recombines TRBV3-1 (or the pseudogene TRBV3-2) with TRBJ1-1, with 9 bases identical to TRBD1. There are 15 residues in the CDR3. Germline CDR1 and CDR2: LGHDT and YNNKEL (reference sequence). J gave up 5 bases and V 3 bases, and 7 bases lay outside the gene matches. The CDR3 sequence: CASSHSTGGRTEAFF. The CDR3 DNA sequence: TGTGCCAGCAGCCATAGTACAGGGGGCAGGACTGAAGCTTTCTTT.